Below are 10 T cell receptor beta chains sequenced from a single sample in a study of cytomegalovirus exposure and HLA in healthy donors. PCR primers comprised 60 Vbeta and 13 Jbeta primers. The table came from immunoSEQ multiplex PCR; TCRdb's copy has only in-frame clones and leaves some out. The sample carries about 150,000 clones, more than 70% recorded once. Sequencing was done on a sample of PBMCs. The origin of the receptors is a boy younger than 10 in good health and CMV-seronegative.

The V gene is TRBV9, the J gene TRBJ1-1; D is unclear. The CDR3 sequence is 14 residues long. V shed 4 bases and J shed 8 bases, with 18 bases lying between them. Germline CDR1 and CDR2: SGDLS and YYNGEE. The CDR3 nucleotides are TGTGCCAGCAGCCTCGTCTCGGAGGGCGTGGAAGCTTTCTTT. Its translation: CASSLVSEGVEAFF.

The J gene is TRBJ2-2, the V gene TRBV6-1, with D unresolved. The end of the DNA is better explained by TRBJ1-3, so the J call may be wrong. The germline V gene encodes CDR1 MNHNS and CDR2 SASEGT. This CDR3 comprises 14 residues. The CDR3 nucleotides are TGTGCCAGTATCGAGGGAACGAATCGAAACACCATATATTTT. Translating it yields CASIEGTNRNTIYF.

V gene TRBV28 combines with J gene TRBJ1-2, with a tentative D call TRBD1 (6 bases). CDR1 and CDR2 (germline): MDHEN, SYDVKM. CDR3 length: 12 amino acids. Trimming took 5 bases from V and 8 from J, leaving 12 bases between them. CDR3 sequence (DNA): TGTGCCAGCAGTCTCTGGACAGACGGCTACACCTTC. As protein: CASSLWTDGYTF.

The chain has TRBV6-1 and TRBJ1-3, with D perhaps TRBD1 (6 bases). Germline CDR1 MNHNS, CDR2 SASEGT. This CDR3 has 16 amino acids. The V end was cut by 4 bases, the J end by 0 bases, with 13 bases between. The CDR3 DNA reads TGTGCCAGCAGTGCGGACAGCCGGAGCTCTGGAAACACCATATATTTT. Amino acid sequence: CASSADSRSSGNTIYF.

The chain is built from TRBV29-1 and TRBJ2-7; 7 positions agree with TRBD1. With 4 bases clipped from V and 3 bases from J, the junction kept 9 bases outside the gene matches. The CDR3 loop spans 14 amino acids. Germline V CDR1 and CDR2: SQVTM, ANQGSEA. The CDR3 region has the DNA TGCAGCGTTGGCGGCCGCGACAGGGTCTACGAGCAGTACTTC. Protein: CSVGGRDRVYEQYF.

The genes are TRBV27 and TRBJ1-1; D gene unclear. CDR3 size: 14 residues. Trimming cost V 0 bases and J 3 bases, with 8 bases left between them. Per the germline V gene, CDR1 is MNHEY and CDR2 is SMNVEV (reference sequence). The CDR3 spells CASSLSGSHTEAFF. Written as DNA, the CDR3 is TGTGCCAGCAGTTTATCGGGCTCTCACACTGAAGCTTTCTTT.

The rearrangement joins TRBV11-2 to TRBJ2-2, with D perhaps matching TRBD2 (6 bases). This CDR3 comprises 17 residues. Germline CDR1 is SGHAT and CDR2 is FQNNGV. Trimming removed 4 bases at V and 0 bases at J, with 15 bases between. The CDR3 coding sequence is TGTGCCAGCAGCTGGGTAGCGGTTATCACGAACACCGGGGAGCTGTTTTTT. Protein product: CASSWVAVITNTGELFF. Full variable domain (rest looked up from reference TRBV11-2 and TRBJ2-2): EAGVAQSPRYKIIEKRQSVAFWCNPISGHATLYWYQQILGQGPKLLIQFQNNGVVDDSQLPKDRFSAERLKGVDSTLKIQPAKLEDSAVYLCASSWVAVITNTGELFFGEGSRLTVL.

In this sample, this clone turned up a few times. This chain connects TRBV7-6 to TRBJ1-4, with a weak D call TRBD1 (6 bases). The V and J ends lost 1 base and 7 bases respectively, with 16 bases between them. CDR3 length: 16 residues. CDR1 and CDR2 from the germline V gene are SGHVS and FNYEAQ. The CDR3 here is CASSLGYRVLREKLFF. The CDR3 DNA follows: TGTGCCAGCAGCTTAGGCTACAGGGTGCTTCGTGAAAAACTGTTTTTT.

This chain uses TRBV15 with TRBJ1-2; 9 nucleotides line up with TRBD1. The CDR3 is 16 amino acids. Germline assignment: CDR1 LNHNV and CDR2 YYDKDF (reference sequence). J gave up 2 bases and V 5 bases, and 9 bases lay outside the gene matches. DNA of the CDR3: TGTGCCACCAGCCTTGGCGGGACAGGGAAAAACTATGGCTACACCTTC. It specifies CATSLGGTGKNYGYTF.

Concerning this clone itself: Sequence at one end of the junction differs from germline and may be a read error. The J gene is TRBJ2-5, the V gene TRBV4-1; unclear D gene. Per germline, CDR1 MGHRA and CDR2 YSYEKL. The CDR3 length is 14 residues. CDR3 coding DNA: TGCGCCAGCAGCCAAGTGATAAGGCTAGAGCCCCAGTACTTC. Protein product: CASSQVIRLEPQYF.